This passage covers 14 T cell receptor beta chains from one sample sequenced in a study of blood T cell repertoires in COVID-19. Produced via immunoSEQ multiplex PCR; TCRdb's table is partial and in-frame only. The sample includes about 180,000 clones, 80% to 90% of them seen just once. The sample taken for sequencing was peripheral blood. The receptors come from a man in his late teens or twenties who had recovered from COVID-19.

The genes are TRBV6-2 or TRBV6-3 and TRBJ2-1, with TRBD2 as a possible D gene (6 bases). Between the trimmed V and J ends, which lost 2 bases and 3 bases, there was a span of 14 bases. Germline CDR1 MNHEY, CDR2 SVGEGT. There are 16 residues in the CDR3. The chain's CDR3 is CASSYLAGTIYNEQFF. CDR3 DNA: TGTGCCAGCAGTTACCTGGCGGGAACCATCTACAATGAGCAGTTCTTC.

V and J are TRBV29-1 and TRBJ2-7; D perhaps matches TRBD2 (6 bases). Trimming shortened V by 7 bases and J by 12 bases, and 22 bases separated the two germline ends. The CDR3 is 12 amino acids. Germline lookup yields CDR1 SQVTM and CDR2 ANQGSEA. Here the CDR3 DNA reads TGCAGCGCCAAGCTAATGGGGGGACTCACGTACTTC. Its protein is CSAKLMGGLTYF.

In DNA, the CDR3 is TGTGCCAGCTCACCTAGCGTCGGAGCGAGCTCAGATACGCAGTATTTT. Amino acid sequence: CASSPSVGASSDTQYF. The chain carries TRBV18 and TRBJ2-3, with D tentatively TRBD2 (5 bases). CDR1 is KGHSH, CDR2 LQKENI, per germline. Trimming cost V 3 bases and J 4 bases, with 17 bases left between them. CDR3 length equals 16 residues.

This sequence joins TRBV27 and TRBJ2-5, with a tentative D call TRBD2 (6 bases). Trimming removed 8 bases at V and 3 bases at J, with 13 bases between. Germline CDR1 is MNHEY and CDR2 is SMNVEV (reference sequence). The CDR3 sequence is 13 residues long. CDR3: CASSGVGKETQYF. DNA for the CDR3: TGTGCCAGCTCGGGGGTTGGGAAAGAGACCCAGTACTTC.

CDR3 sequence reads: CASRLRGGAVGEKLFF. The DNA of the CDR3 is TGTGCCAGCAGGCTCCGAGGGGGTGCAGTGGGTGAAAAACTGTTTTTT. This chain connects TRBV5-5 to TRBJ1-4; D may be TRBD1 (6 bases). The CDR3 totals 16 residues. V was cut by 5 bases and J by 7 bases, with 21 bases left in between. Germline assignment: CDR1 SGHKS and CDR2 YYEKEE (reference sequence). Full variable domain (missing parts from reference TRBV5-5 and TRBJ1-4): DAGVTQSPTHLIKTRGQQVTLRCSPISGHKSVSWYQQVLGQGPQFIFQYYEKEERGRGNFPDRFSARQFPNYSSELNVNALLLGDSALYLCASRLRGGAVGEKLFFGSGTQLSVL.

This chain connects TRBV10-1 to TRBJ2-4, with TRBD2 matching over 14 bases. The CDR3 loop spans 19 amino acids. V lost 5 bases, J lost 0 bases, and 9 bases stayed unmatched. Looked up from germline, CDR1 is WNHNN and CDR2 is SYGVQD (reference sequence). Here the CDR3 DNA reads TGCGCCAGCAGTCCCGCGGGACTAGCGGGGGACCTAGCCAAAAACATTCAGTACTTC. This gives the protein CASSPAGLAGDLAKNIQYF.

As DNA, the CDR3 is TGTGCCAGCAGCCTCCAGGGGTCAGATACGCAGTATTTT. This gives the protein CASSLQGSDTQYF. The chain links TRBV3-1 (or the pseudogene TRBV3-2) to TRBJ2-3; D might be TRBD1 (6 bases). The V gene's germline CDR1 is LGHDT and CDR2 YNNKEL (reference sequence). CDR3 size: 13 residues. Between the trimmed V and J ends, which lost 4 bases and 4 bases, there was a span of 9 bases.

The chain is built from TRBV5-1 and TRBJ1-6; D gene uncertain. CDR1 is SGHRS, CDR2 YFSETQ, per germline. The CDR3 spans 18 residues. Between the trimmed V and J ends, which lost 3 bases and 6 bases, there was a span of 22 bases. CDR3 bases: TGCGCCAGCAGCTCGGGTCGGATGGCGTCAGATCCTAATTCACCCCTCCACTTT. Residues: CASSSGRMASDPNSPLHF. Using reference TRBV5-1 and TRBJ1-6 for the parts outside the CDR3, the full variable domain is KAGVTQTPRYLIKTRGQQVTLSCSPISGHRSVSWYQQTPGQGLQFLFEYFSETQRNKGNFPGRFSGRQFSNSRSEMNVSTLELGDSALYLCASSSGRMASDPNSPLHFGNGTRLTVT.

The chain uses TRBV6-5 and TRBJ2-3; no firm D call. In germline, CDR1 is MNHEY, CDR2 SVGAGI. V gave up 0 bases and J gave up 6 bases, with 10 bases separating them. The CDR3 consists of 14 residues. The CDR3 sequence: CASSYSSGSDTQYF. DNA for the CDR3: TGTGCCAGCAGTTACTCTTCCGGGTCTGATACGCAGTATTTT.

The CDR3 DNA follows: TGTGCCAGCAGCTTCGACAGGGCCTTTAACTATGGCTACACCTTC. Its protein product is CASSFDRAFNYGYTF. The chain recombines TRBV5-6 with TRBJ1-2, with 7 bases that match TRBD1. The CDR3 contains 15 residues. Germline trimming cut 2 bases from V and 1 base from J; bases unmatched to any gene: 5. Germline CDR1 is SGHDT and CDR2 is YYEEEE. The full variable domain, its missing parts supplied by reference TRBV5-6 and TRBJ1-2, is DAGVTQSPTHLIKTRGQQVTLRCSPKSGHDTVSWYQQALGQGPQFIFQYYEEEERQRGNFPDRFSGHQFPNYSSELNVNALLLGDSALYLCASSFDRAFNYGYTFGSGTRLTVV.

Only one count was recorded for this clone. The rearrangement joins TRBV2 to TRBJ2-1, with D perhaps matching TRBD2 (6 bases). Germline V CDR1 and CDR2: SNHLY, FYNNEI. The CDR3 totals 15 residues. Deletions cut 5 bases from V and 0 bases from J, with 11 bases between. The CDR3 is CASSPGTSSYNEQFF. CDR3 coding DNA: TGTGCCAGCAGTCCCGGGACTTCCTCCTACAATGAGCAGTTCTTC.

Here the CDR3 reads CASSPVWGSSTGELFF. The CDR3 nucleotides are TGTGCCAGCTCACCAGTATGGGGCTCTAGCACCGGGGAGCTGTTTTTT. The chain has TRBV18 and TRBJ2-2; possibly TRBD1 for D (5 bases). Germline CDR1 reads KGHSH; CDR2 reads LQKENI. The CDR3 contains 16 residues. V gave up 2 bases and J gave up 4 bases, with 14 bases separating them.

This clone has a handful of counts. The chain joins TRBV6-4 to TRBJ2-1; TRBD1 aligns across 7 bases. After removal of 3 bases from V and 7 bases from J, the junction contained 9 bases not matched to a gene. The CDR3 runs 15 residues. The germline CDR1 and CDR2 sequences are MRHNA and SNTAGT. DNA of the CDR3: TGTGCCAGCAGTGAATTAGGGGGCGCGGAGAATGAGCAGTTCTTC. It yields the protein CASSELGGAENEQFF.

This clone was counted only a few times. The V gene is TRBV7-2, the J gene TRBJ2-7; D uncertain. Trimming shortened V by 5 bases and J by 6 bases, and 17 bases separated the two germline ends. This CDR3 is 14 amino acids long. Germline assignment: CDR1 SGHTA and CDR2 FQGNSA. The CDR3 DNA is TGTGCCAGCAGCCTTGGGTCCTACTACCGCGAGCAGTACTTC. Protein: CASSLGSYYREQYF.